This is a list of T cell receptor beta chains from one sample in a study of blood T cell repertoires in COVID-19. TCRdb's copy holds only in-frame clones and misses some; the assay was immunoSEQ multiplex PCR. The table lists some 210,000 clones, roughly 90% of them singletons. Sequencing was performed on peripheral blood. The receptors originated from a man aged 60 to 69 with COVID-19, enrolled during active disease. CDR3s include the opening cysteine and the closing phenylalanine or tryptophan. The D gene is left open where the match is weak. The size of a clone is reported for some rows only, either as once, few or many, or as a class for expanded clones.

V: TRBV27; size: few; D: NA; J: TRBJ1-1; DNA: TGTGCCAGCCCTCGGCGGGGGACTGAAGCTTTCTTT; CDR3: CASPRRGTEAFF
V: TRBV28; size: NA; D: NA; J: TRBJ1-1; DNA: TGTGCCACCTTTTTGACAGGGAACACTGAAGCTTTCTTT; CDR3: CATFLTGNTEAFF
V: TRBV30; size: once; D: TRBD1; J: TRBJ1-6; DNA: TGTGCCTGGGGGACAGGCTTTTATTCACCCCTCCACTTT; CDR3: CAWGTGFYSPLHF
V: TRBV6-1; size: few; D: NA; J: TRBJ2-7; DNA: TGTGCCAGCAGTGAAGGCGGGGCACCCGTAGTAAAGCAGTACTTC; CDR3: CASSEGGAPVVKQYF
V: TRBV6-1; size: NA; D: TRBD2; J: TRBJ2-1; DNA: TGTGCCAGCAGTGAGGGGACTAGCAGGAATGAGCAGTTCTTC; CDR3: CASSEGTSRNEQFF
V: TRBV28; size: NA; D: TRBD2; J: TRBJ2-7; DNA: TGTGCCAGCAGTGGGACTAGCGGGGGCTCCTACGAGCAGTACTTC; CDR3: CASSGTSGGSYEQYF
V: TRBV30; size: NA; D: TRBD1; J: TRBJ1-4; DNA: TGTGCCTGGAGTGGTCGACAGGGGAACGAAAAACTGTTTTTT; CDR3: CAWSGRQGNEKLFF
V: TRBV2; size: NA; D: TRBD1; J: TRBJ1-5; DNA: TGTGCCAGCAGTGGAGACAGGGGTGGCAATCAGCCCCAGCATTTT; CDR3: CASSGDRGGNQPQHF
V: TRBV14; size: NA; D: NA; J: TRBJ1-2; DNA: TGTGCCAGCAGCCTTCAACATATCGGCAGGATGGCGTATGGCTACACCTTC; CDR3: CASSLQHIGRMAYGYTF
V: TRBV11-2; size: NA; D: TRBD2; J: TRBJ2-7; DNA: TGTGCCAGCAGGGGACTTACCGGGACTAGGGCGTACGAGCAGTACTTC; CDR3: CASRGLTGTRAYEQYF
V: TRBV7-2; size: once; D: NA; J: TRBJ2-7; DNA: TGTGCCAGCAGCGACCGGGGAGGCGCCTACGAGCAGTACTTC; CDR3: CASSDRGGAYEQYF
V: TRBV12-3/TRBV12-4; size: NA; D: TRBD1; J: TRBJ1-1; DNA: TGTGCCAGCATCCAAGACAGGGACACTGAAGCTTTCTTT; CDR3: CASIQDRDTEAFF
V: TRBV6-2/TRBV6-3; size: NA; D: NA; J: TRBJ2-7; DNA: TGTGCCAGCAGCAGGACAGACAGCTCCTACGAGCAGTACTTC; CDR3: CASSRTDSSYEQYF
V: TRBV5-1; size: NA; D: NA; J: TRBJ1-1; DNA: TGCGCCAGCAGCATTCTCTCTGACACTGAAGCTTTCTTT; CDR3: CASSILSDTEAFF
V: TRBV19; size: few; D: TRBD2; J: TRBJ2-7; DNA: TGTGCCAGTAGGGTAGCCGGGACTAGCGGTACCTACGAGCAGTACTTC; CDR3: CASRVAGTSGTYEQYF
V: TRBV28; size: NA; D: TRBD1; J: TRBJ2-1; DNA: TGTGCCACCGCGGGACAGGGCTACAATGAGCAGTTCTTC; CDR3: CATAGQGYNEQFF
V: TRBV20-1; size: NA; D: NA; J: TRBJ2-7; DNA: TGCAGTGCTGCCCAGAATGACGAGCAGTACTTC; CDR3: CSAAQNDEQYF
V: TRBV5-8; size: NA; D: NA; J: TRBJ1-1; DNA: TGTGCCAGCAGCCGTATCGGGACATACGAAACTGAAGCTTTCTTT; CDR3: CASSRIGTYETEAFF
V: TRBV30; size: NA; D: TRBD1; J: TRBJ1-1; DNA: TGTGCCTCGACGGGACAGATGAACACTGAAGCTTTCTTT; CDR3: CASTGQMNTEAFF
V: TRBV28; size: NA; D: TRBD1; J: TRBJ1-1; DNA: TGTGCCAGCAGCCAAACGACAGGGGTGGGAACTGAAGCTTTCTTT; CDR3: CASSQTTGVGTEAFF
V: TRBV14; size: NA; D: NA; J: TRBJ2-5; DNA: TGTGCCAGCAGCCAAGCCGGACTCACGATGGAGACCCAGTACTTC; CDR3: CASSQAGLTMETQYF
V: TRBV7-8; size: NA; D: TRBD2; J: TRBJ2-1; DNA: TGTGCCAGCAGCTCGAGCGGGGCCGACCCCTCCTACAATGAGCAGTTCTTC; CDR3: CASSSSGADPSYNEQFF
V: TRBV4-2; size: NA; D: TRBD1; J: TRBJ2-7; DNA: TGTGCCAGCAGCCAAAGGCGGGACAGGGTCTACGAGCAGTACTTC; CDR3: CASSQRRDRVYEQYF
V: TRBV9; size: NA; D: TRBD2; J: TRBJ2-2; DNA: TGTGCCAGCAGCGCGACTAGCGGGGCCTCCACCGGGGAGCTGTTTTTT; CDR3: CASSATSGASTGELFF
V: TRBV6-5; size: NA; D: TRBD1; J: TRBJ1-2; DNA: TGTGCCAGCAGTTACGGGACAGGGAACCATGGCTACACCTTC; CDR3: CASSYGTGNHGYTF
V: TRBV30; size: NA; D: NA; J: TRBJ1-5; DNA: TGTGCCTGGAGTGTAAGAGCGCAGCCCCAGCATTTT; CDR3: CAWSVRAQPQHF
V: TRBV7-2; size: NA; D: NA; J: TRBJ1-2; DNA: TGTGCCAGCAGTCGAGTTGGCTACACCTTC; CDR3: CASSRVGYTF
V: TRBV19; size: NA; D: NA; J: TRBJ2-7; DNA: TGTGCCAGTAGTCGGGGAGTGGGCGGGGCCACCTACGAGCAGTACTTC; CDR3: CASSRGVGGATYEQYF
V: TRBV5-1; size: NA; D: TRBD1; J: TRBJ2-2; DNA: TGCGCCAGCAGCCCCGGACAGGGTGTGACCGGGGAGCTGTTTTTT; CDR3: CASSPGQGVTGELFF
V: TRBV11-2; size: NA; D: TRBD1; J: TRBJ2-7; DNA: TGTGCCAGCAGCCCGTGGACAGGGCTAGGCTACGAGCAGTACTTC; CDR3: CASSPWTGLGYEQYF
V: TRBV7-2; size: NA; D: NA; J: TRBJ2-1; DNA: TGTGCCAGCAGCTTTCAAGTTTGGGCTAGCCGCAATGAGCAGTTCTTC; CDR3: CASSFQVWASRNEQFF
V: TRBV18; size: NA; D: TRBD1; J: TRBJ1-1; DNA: TGTGCCAGCTCACCTAAGGGGGCTACAACGAACACTGAAGCTTTCTTT; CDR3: CASSPKGATTNTEAFF
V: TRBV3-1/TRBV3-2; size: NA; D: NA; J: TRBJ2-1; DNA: TGTGCCAGCAGCCGACTACAGAAATCTGAGCAGTTCTTC; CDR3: CASSRLQKSEQFF
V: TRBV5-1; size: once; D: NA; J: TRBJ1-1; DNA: TGCGCCAGCAGCCTTGGGACCGCGGGGAGCACTGAAGCTTTCTTT; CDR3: CASSLGTAGSTEAFF
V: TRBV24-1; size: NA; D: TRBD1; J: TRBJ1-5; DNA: TGTGCCACCAGTGGGGACAGGGATAGCAATCAGCCCCAGCATTTT; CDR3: CATSGDRDSNQPQHF
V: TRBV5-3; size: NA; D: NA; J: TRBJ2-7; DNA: TGTGCCAGAAGGGCCACAGGGTCCTCCTGCTACGAGCAGTACTTC; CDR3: CARRATGSSCYEQYF
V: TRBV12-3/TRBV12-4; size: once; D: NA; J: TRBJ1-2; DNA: TGTGCCAGCAGTTCGGGAACAGGGCCCCCCGCCTTC; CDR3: CASSSGTGPPAF
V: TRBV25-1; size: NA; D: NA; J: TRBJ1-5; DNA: TGTGCCAGCAGTGAATCAGGCCCGGGGGGACAGCCCCAGCATTTT; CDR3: CASSESGPGGQPQHF
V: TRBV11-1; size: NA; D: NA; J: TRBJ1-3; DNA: TGTGCCAGCAGCTTCGGGGGAGCAGGAAACACCATATATTTT; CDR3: CASSFGGAGNTIYF
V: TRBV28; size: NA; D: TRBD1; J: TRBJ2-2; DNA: TGTGCCAGCAGTTTAGGAGTTGGGCAGGGGGTGGTAACCGGGGAGCTGTTTTTT; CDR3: CASSLGVGQGVVTGELFF
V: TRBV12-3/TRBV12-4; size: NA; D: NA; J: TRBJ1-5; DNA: TGTGCCAGCAGTCCACAGGGCGTGCAGCCCCAGCATTTT; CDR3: CASSPQGVQPQHF
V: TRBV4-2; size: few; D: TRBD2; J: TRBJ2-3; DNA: TGTGCCAGCAGCCTAGGAAGTGGGCGGGGGGGCAACACAGATACGCAGTATTTT; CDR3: CASSLGSGRGGNTDTQYF
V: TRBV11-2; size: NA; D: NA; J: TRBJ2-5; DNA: TGTGCCAGCAGCTTAGGGGTTGGGCAGGGGCGAGGGAAGACCCAGTACTTC; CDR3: CASSLGVGQGRGKTQYF
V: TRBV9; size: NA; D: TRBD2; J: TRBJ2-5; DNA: TGTGCCAGCAGCCTAGGTCGGCTAGCGGGGGGTCCAGAGACCCAGTACTTC; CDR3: CASSLGRLAGGPETQYF
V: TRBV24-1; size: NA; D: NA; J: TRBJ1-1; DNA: TGTGCCACCTCGGGGGGGGAGGAAGCTTTCTTT; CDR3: CATSGGEEAFF
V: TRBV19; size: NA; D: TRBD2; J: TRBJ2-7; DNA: TGTGCCAGTAGCCCCCGGACTAGCGGGAAGAACGAGCAGTACTTC; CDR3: CASSPRTSGKNEQYF
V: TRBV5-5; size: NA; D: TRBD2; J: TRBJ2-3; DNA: TGTGCCAGCAGGTGGACTAGCGCCACAGATACGCAGTATTTT; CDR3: CASRWTSATDTQYF
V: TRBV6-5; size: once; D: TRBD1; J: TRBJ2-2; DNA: TGTGCCAGCAGCGGTCCCGGGACAGGGACCGGGGAGCTGTTTTTT; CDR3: CASSGPGTGTGELFF
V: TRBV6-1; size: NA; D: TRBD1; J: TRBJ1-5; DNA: TGTGCCAGCAGTGAAGGGGCAGGGGGTAGCAATCAGCCCCAGCATTTT; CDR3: CASSEGAGGSNQPQHF
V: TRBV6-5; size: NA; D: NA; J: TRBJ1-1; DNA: TGTGCCAGCAGCCGACCGGGGGAGTTGGATGAAGCTTTCTTT; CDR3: CASSRPGELDEAFF
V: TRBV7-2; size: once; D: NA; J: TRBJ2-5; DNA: TGTGCCAGCAGCTTAAGGACCCCGGGGGAGACCCAGTACTTC; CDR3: CASSLRTPGETQYF
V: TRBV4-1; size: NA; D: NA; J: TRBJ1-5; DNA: TGCGCCAGCAGCCAAGATGCGGTGAACAATCAGCCCCAGCATTTT; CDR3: CASSQDAVNNQPQHF
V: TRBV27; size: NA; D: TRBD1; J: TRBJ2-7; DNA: TGTGCCAGCAGCCCCACCTCGGACAGGGGGCGACATCCCTCCTACGAGCAGTACTTC; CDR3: CASSPTSDRGRHPSYEQYF
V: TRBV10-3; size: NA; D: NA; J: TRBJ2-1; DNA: TGTGCCATCAGTGAGACTAGCTCCTACAATGAGCAGTTCTTC; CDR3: CAISETSSYNEQFF
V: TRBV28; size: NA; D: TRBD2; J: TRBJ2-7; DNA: TGTGCCAGCAGTTTACCCCGGACTAGCGGGAGGGCCATCGCCTACGAGCAGTACTTC; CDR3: CASSLPRTSGRAIAYEQYF
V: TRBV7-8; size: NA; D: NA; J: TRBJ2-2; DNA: TGTGCCAGCAGCTTAGGTACACAGGGTACCGGGGAGCTGTTTTTT; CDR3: CASSLGTQGTGELFF
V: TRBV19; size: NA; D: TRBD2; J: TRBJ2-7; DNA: TGTGCCAGTAGTTTAGCGGGAGACGAGCAGTACTTC; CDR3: CASSLAGDEQYF
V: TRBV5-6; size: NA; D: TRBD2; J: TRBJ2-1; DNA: TGTGCCAGCAGCCCACTTCCGTGGCGGGAGGACAATGAGCAGTTCTTC; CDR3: CASSPLPWREDNEQFF
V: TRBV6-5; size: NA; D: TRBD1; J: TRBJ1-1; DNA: TGTGCCAGCACCGAATCCGGGACAGGGGTCTGGGGTTTCTTT; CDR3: CASTESGTGVWGFF
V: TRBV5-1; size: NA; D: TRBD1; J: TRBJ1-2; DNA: TGCGCCAGCAGCCGGACAGGGGGGGCTAACTATGGCTACACCTTC; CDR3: CASSRTGGANYGYTF